A single sample gave rise to the 6 T cell receptor beta chains below, sequenced in a study of somatic mutations in cytotoxic T cells in rheumatoid arthritis. Profiled with immunoSEQ multiplex PCR; TCRdb holds only in-frame clones, not every one. Of under 25,000 clones in the sample, about nine tenths were seen once. The specimen was CD8+ T cells sorted from blood. Source of these receptors: a man aged 40-49 years in good health.

The chain recombines TRBV27 with TRBJ2-3, with 8 bases fitting TRBD1. The CDR3 length is 14 residues. Germline values: CDR1 MNHEY, CDR2 SMNVEV (reference sequence). Trimming cost V 3 bases and J 7 bases; bases outside gene matches: 6. CDR3 sequence: CASSLPDRDYTQYF. CDR3 nucleotide sequence: TGTGCCAGCAGTTTGCCGGACAGGGACTATACGCAGTATTTT.

V and J are TRBV6-4 and TRBJ2-1; D ambiguous. The CDR3 extends over 15 amino acids. Germline CDR1 is MRHNA and CDR2 is SNTAGT. V shed 2 bases and J shed 0 bases, with 8 bases lying between them. The CDR3 nucleotides read TGTGCCAGCAGTGACGGCAAGAGCTCCTACAATGAGCAGTTCTTC. It specifies CASSDGKSSYNEQFF.

The genes are TRBV28 and TRBJ1-6; D not certain. The ends were cut back, 2 bases at V and 5 bases at J, with 4 bases in the middle. This CDR3 region has 13 residues. In germline, CDR1 is MDHEN, CDR2 SYDVKM. In nucleotides, the CDR3 is TGTGCCAGCAGTTTAGGAAATAATTCACCCCTCCACTTT. Translation gives CASSLGNNSPLHF.

The V and J genes are TRBV27 and TRBJ2-1; tentatively, D is TRBD2 (5 bases). V lost 6 bases and J lost 6, with 18 bases in between. Germline CDR1 and CDR2: MNHEY and SMNVEV (reference sequence). The CDR3 is made up of 15 amino acids. The CDR3 DNA is TGTGCCAGCAGCAACGGGGTTAGCCTCTCCAATGAGCAGTTCTTC. Residues: CASSNGVSLSNEQFF.

The chain employs TRBV19 and TRBJ1-2; D is unclear. CDR3 length: 13 residues. V lost 1 base to trimming and J lost 4 bases, with 7 bases between them. Looked up from germline, CDR1 is LNHDA and CDR2 is SQIVND (reference sequence). Here the CDR3 DNA reads TGTGCCAGTAGTATAGGACCGTCCTATGGCTACACCTTC. It is translated as CASSIGPSYGYTF.

The chain is built from TRBV30 and TRBJ1-2; D not certain. The CDR3 spans 12 residues. V was shortened by 0 bases and J by 4 bases, with 6 bases between the two germline ends. From germline, CDR1 is GTSNPN and CDR2 SVGIG (reference sequence). The CDR3 coding sequence is TGTGCCTGGAGTGTACCCTCCTATGGCTACACCTTC. Translated, it gives CAWSVPSYGYTF.